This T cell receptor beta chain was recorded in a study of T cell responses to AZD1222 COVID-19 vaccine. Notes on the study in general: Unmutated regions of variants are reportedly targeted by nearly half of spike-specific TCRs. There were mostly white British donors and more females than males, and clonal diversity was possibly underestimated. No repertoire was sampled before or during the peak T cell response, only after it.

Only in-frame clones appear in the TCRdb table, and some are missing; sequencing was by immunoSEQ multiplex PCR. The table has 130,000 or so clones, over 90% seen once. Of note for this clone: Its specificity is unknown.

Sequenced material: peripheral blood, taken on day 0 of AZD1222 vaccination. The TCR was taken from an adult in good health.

CDR3 sequence reads: CASSQDGGNGGNTIYF. For the CDR3, the DNA is TGTGCCAGCAGCCAAGATGGAGGAAACGGTGGAAACACCATATATTTT. This rearrangement joins TRBV3-1 (or the pseudogene TRBV3-2) to TRBJ1-3, with D unclear. From germline, CDR1 is LGHDT and CDR2 YNNKEL (reference sequence). Trimming removed 0 bases at V and 3 bases at J, with 12 bases between. The CDR3 totals 16 residues.